These 10 T cell receptor beta chains were sequenced from one sample in a study of T cell responses to AZD1222 COVID-19 vaccine listed by TCRdb under 2021. Libraries were built with the immunoSEQ multiplex PCR assay. Held by TCRdb, this immuneACCESS table contains in-frame sequences only and omits some clones. Under half of the omission traces to an unresolved V gene where checked; the cause of the rest is unknown. This sample has under 150,000 clones in its table, and approximately 90% of those were observed once. Roughly 5.6% of the sample belongs to the ten largest clones. The intended sense of this specimen's time point label: baseline before first vaccination. Sequenced here: peripheral blood, sampled on day 0 of AZD1222 vaccination. These receptors all come from an adult in good health.

This clone has a handful of counts. The genes are TRBV27 and TRBJ1-5; perhaps TRBD1 as D (5 bases). V shed 5 bases and J shed 4 bases, with 12 bases lying between them. The CDR3 consists of 14 residues. Per germline, CDR1 MNHEY and CDR2 SMNVEV (reference sequence). The CDR3 DNA is TGTGCCAGCAGTCCCGAGGGGTGGAATCAGCCCCAGCATTTT. As protein: CASSPEGWNQPQHF.

The chain uses TRBV21-1 and TRBJ2-2; TRBD1, as called in the table, went unchecked against the DNA. TRBV21-1 is a pseudogene locus. This CDR3 is 17 amino acids long. The CDR3 DNA is TGTGCCAGCAGCCTTCCTCAGGGAAGGAAGAACACCGGGGAGCTGTTTTTT. Its protein is CASSLPQGRKNTGELFF.

The rearrangement links TRBV10-3 to TRBJ1-2; a possible D gene is TRBD1 (6 bases). Germline CDR1 reads ENHRY; CDR2 reads SYGVKD. The CDR3 is 15 residues long. Trimming pared 8 bases from V and 0 bases from J, leaving 16 bases between. CDR3 sequence (DNA): TGTGCCATCTCTGCCAGGGGAAACCCTAACTATGGCTACACCTTC. This codes for CAISARGNPNYGYTF.

The V call is TRBV9, the J call TRBJ2-3, with D possibly TRBD2 on 6 matching bases. The CDR3 contains 15 residues. Germline V gives CDR1 SGDLS, CDR2 YYNGEE. The ends were cut back, 0 bases at V and 0 bases at J, with 8 bases in the middle. The DNA for the CDR3 is TGTGCCAGCAGCGTAGACAGCGGGAGCACAGATACGCAGTATTTT. This translates into CASSVDSGSTDTQYF.

The chain has TRBV19 and TRBJ2-1; D is unclear. The CDR3 extends over 14 amino acids. CDR1 LNHDA and CDR2 SQIVND come from the germline V gene (reference sequence). The germline V and J ends were trimmed by 1 base and 5 bases, with 9 bases remaining between them. CDR3 in amino acids: CASSIGPTDNEQFF. Here the CDR3 DNA reads TGTGCCAGTAGTATAGGCCCTACCGACAATGAGCAGTTCTTC.

This clone was counted a few times. The gene calls are TRBV9 and TRBJ1-5, with D hard to call. Trimming took 2 bases from V and 1 from J, leaving 7 bases between them. There are 14 residues in the CDR3. Germline values: CDR1 SGDLS, CDR2 YYNGEE. The CDR3 region has the DNA TGTGCCAGCAGCGTGGCAGAGAGCAATCAGCCCCAGCATTTT. Amino acid sequence: CASSVAESNQPQHF.

Only one count was recorded for this clone. The chain combines TRBV18 with TRBJ2-1; 7 bases align to TRBD2. This CDR3 is 17 amino acids long. Losses at the gene ends were 3 bases for V and 2 bases for J; bases not matched to a gene: 10. CDR1 and CDR2 (germline): KGHSH, LQKENI. As DNA, the CDR3 is TGTGCCAGCTCACCGGGGAGGGCTAGCGGACCCTACAATGAGCAGTTCTTC. Amino acids: CASSPGRASGPYNEQFF.

The chain's CDR3 is CAISDPGSGNTIYF. The CDR3 DNA sequence: TGTGCCATCAGTGATCCGGGCTCTGGAAACACCATATATTTT. J is TRBJ1-3 and V is TRBV10-3; D is unresolved. Per the germline V gene, CDR1 is ENHRY and CDR2 is SYGVKD. CDR3 length: 14 residues. Deletions cut 3 bases from V and 0 bases from J, with 6 bases between.

Here the CDR3 reads CAIAGGGGYGYTF. The CDR3 nucleotides read TGTGCCATCGCAGGGGGCGGGGGCTATGGCTACACCTTC. The chain uses TRBV10-3 and TRBJ1-2, with 8 bases aligning to TRBD1. J lost 4 bases, V lost 8 bases, and 6 bases had no gene match. CDR3 length equals 13 residues. Germline-derived CDR1 and CDR2 are ENHRY and SYGVKD.

The gene calls are TRBV27 and TRBJ1-5; D uncertain. Trimming removed 5 bases from V and 0 bases from J, with 8 bases in between. This CDR3 comprises 14 residues. Per the germline V gene, CDR1 is MNHEY and CDR2 is SMNVEV (reference sequence). CDR3 residues: CASSPLYSNQPQHF. The CDR3 bases are TGTGCCAGCAGTCCCCTATATAGCAATCAGCCCCAGCATTTT.